The clone carrying this T cell receptor beta chain has a count of ten or more. This specimen comes from a study of CD8 T cells in ankylosing spondylitis. Germline V gene data show CDR1 as SGDLS and CDR2 as YYNGEE. V was clipped by 2 bases and J by 0 bases; unmatched bases: 4. The CDR3 extends over 16 amino acids. From the 5' RACE reads, TCRdb called clonotypes with MiXCR, one entry per CDR3 protein. Seen here are approximately 25,000 distinct CDR3 sequences, under 3% observed once, and the top ten hold more than 6.5%. This TCR derives from a female donor with ankylosing spondylitis or in good health (not recorded which). The specimen sequenced was blood, either unsorted or a sorted T cell fraction (not recorded which). The rearrangement joins TRBV9 to TRBJ2-2, with TRBD1 matching over 7 bases. CDR3 sequence reads: CASSVKGTANTGELFF. The CDR3 nucleotides are TGTGCCAGCAGCGTTAAGGGGACAGCGAACACCGGGGAGCTGTTTTTT.